The source of this TCR beta chain is a study of T cell responses to AZD1222 COVID-19 vaccine. Study outcomes and limitations: Nearly half of the spike-specific TCRs reportedly recognize variant regions that carry no mutations. Only five or six people who got AZD1222 tested seropositive at baseline.

The CDR3 runs 16 residues. In germline, CDR1 is MNHEY, CDR2 SMNVEV (reference sequence). Germline trimming cut 6 bases from V and 7 bases from J; bases unmatched to any gene: 14. A note on this clone: What it recognizes is unknown.

The method was immunoSEQ multiplex PCR; TCRdb's version includes in-frame clones alone and lacks a portion of them. Of 150,000 to 200,000 clones listed, about 86% are singletons. Material: peripheral blood, obtained 28 days after the second AZD1222 dose. The source of this sequence is an adult who received the AZD1222 COVID-19 vaccine. V is TRBV27 and J is TRBJ2-7, with 11 positions matching TRBD1. The CDR3 reads CASSRGVGQGGREQYF. CDR3 sequence (DNA): TGTGCCAGCAGCCGCGGGGTGGGACAGGGGGGTAGGGAGCAGTACTTC.